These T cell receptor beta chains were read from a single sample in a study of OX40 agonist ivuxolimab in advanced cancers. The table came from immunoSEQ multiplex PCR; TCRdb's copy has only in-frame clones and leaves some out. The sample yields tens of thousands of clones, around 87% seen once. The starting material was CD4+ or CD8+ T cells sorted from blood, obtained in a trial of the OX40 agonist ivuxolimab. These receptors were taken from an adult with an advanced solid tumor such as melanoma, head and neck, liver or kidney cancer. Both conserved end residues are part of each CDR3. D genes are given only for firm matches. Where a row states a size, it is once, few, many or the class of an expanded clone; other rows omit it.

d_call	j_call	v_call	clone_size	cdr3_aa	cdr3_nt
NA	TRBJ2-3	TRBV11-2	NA	CASSNQGTDTQYF	TGTGCCAGCAGCAACCAGGGTACAGATACGCAGTATTTT
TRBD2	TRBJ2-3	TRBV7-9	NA	CASSSRGVPTDTQYF	TGTGCCAGCAGCTCGCGGGGGGTACCCACAGATACGCAGTATTTT
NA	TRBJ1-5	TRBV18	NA	CASSGGNQPQHF	TGTGCCAGCTCGGGCGGGAATCAGCCCCAGCATTTT
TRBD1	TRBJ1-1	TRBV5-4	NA	CASSTLDRGNTEAFF	TGTGCCAGCAGCACGTTAGACAGGGGGAACACTGAAGCTTTCTTT
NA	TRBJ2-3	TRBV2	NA	CARLNSVGTDTQYF	TGTGCCAGACTAAATAGCGTCGGCACAGATACGCAGTATTTT
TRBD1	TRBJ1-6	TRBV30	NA	CAWSREQGAYSPLHF	TGTGCCTGGAGTCGGGAACAGGGGGCTTATTCACCCCTCCACTTT
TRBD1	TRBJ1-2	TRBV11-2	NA	CASSPGGRDGYTF	TGTGCCAGCAGCCCAGGGGGCAGGGATGGCTACACCTTC
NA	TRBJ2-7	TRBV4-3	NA	CASSQEGDEIYEQYF	TGCGCCAGCAGCCAAGAAGGAGACGAAATCTACGAGCAGTACTTC
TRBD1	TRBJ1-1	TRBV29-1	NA	CSVEADRATEAFF	TGCAGCGTGGAAGCTGACAGGGCCACTGAAGCTTTCTTT
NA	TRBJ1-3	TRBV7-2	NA	CASSSDGRNTIYF	TGTGCCAGCAGCTCGGACGGAAGAAACACCATATATTTT
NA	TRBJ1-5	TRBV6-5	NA	CASSYSENQPQHF	TGTGCCAGCAGTTACTCCGAAAATCAGCCCCAGCATTTT
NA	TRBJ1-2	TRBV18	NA	CASSLTENYGYTF	TGTGCCAGCTCACTTACAGAAAACTATGGCTACACCTTC
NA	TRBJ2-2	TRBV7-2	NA	CASSLSSQGNTGELFF	TGTGCCAGCAGCTTATCTTCACAGGGTAACACCGGGGAGCTGTTTTTT
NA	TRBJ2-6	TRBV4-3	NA	CASSSTSGANVLTF	TGCGCCAGCAGCTCGACCTCTGGGGCCAACGTCCTGACTTTC
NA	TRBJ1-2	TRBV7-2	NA	CASRDGGGYGYTF	TGTGCCAGCAGGGATGGTGGGGGCTATGGCTACACCTTC
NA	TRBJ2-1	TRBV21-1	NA	CASKQGALYNEQFF	TGTGCCAGCAAACAGGGGGCTCTTTACAATGAGCAGTTCTTC
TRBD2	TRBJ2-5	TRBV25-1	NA	CASSEGRGVGETQYF	TGTGCCAGCAGCGAGGGGCGGGGGGTCGGAGAGACCCAGTACTTC
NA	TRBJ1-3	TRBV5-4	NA	CASSLWTGNTIYF	TGTGCCAGCAGCTTATGGACAGGAAACACCATATATTTT
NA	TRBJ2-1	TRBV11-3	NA	CASSFQGYNEQFF	TGTGCCAGCAGCTTTCAGGGCTACAATGAGCAGTTCTTC
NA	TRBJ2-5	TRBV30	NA	CAWSDGETQYF	TGTGCCTGGAGTGACGGGGAGACCCAGTACTTC
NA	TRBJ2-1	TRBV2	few	CASSEAGLTQSEQFF	TGTGCCAGCAGTGAAGCGGGCCTCACCCAGAGTGAGCAGTTCTTC
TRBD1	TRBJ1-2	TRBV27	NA	CASSSTGGRGYTF	TGTGCCAGCAGTTCCACAGGGGGTCGGGGCTACACCTTC
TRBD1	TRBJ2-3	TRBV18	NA	CASSPTGTGAFDTQYF	TGTGCCAGCTCCCCGACCGGGACAGGGGCTTTTGATACGCAGTATTTT
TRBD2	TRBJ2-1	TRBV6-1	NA	CASSVSGGDNEQFF	TGTGCCAGCAGTGTTAGCGGGGGAGACAATGAGCAGTTCTTC
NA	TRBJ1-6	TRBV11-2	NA	CASSPIKTGTGNSPLHF	TGTGCCAGCAGCCCCATTAAAACAGGGACCGGTAATTCACCCCTCCACTTT
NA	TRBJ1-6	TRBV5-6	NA	CASSLRFDSPLHF	TGTGCCAGCAGCTTAAGGTTTGATTCACCCCTCCACTTT
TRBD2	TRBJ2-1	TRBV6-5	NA	CASRYVGLAGHNEQFF	TGTGCCAGCAGATACGTAGGACTAGCGGGGCACAATGAGCAGTTCTTC
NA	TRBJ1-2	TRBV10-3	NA	CATDPTSENYGYTF	TGTGCCACCGATCCCACGTCGGAAAACTATGGCTACACCTTC
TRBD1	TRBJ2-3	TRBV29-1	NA	CSVLHRGFTDTQYF	TGCAGCGTTTTGCACAGGGGATTCACAGATACGCAGTATTTT
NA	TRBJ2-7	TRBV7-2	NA	CASSSRRGAYEQYF	TGTGCCAGCAGCTCTCGTAGGGGGGCCTACGAGCAGTACTTC
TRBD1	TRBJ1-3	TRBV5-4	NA	CASSPPPGGDRGNTIYF	TGTGCCAGCAGCCCCCCCCCAGGGGGAGATAGAGGAAACACCATATATTTT
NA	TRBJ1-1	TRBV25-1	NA	CASSEFRRVNTEAFF	TGTGCCAGCAGTGAATTCCGCAGGGTCAACACTGAAGCTTTCTTT
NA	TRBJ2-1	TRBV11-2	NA	CASSSGTGYNEQFF	TGTGCCAGCAGCTCCGGGACCGGCTACAATGAGCAGTTCTTC
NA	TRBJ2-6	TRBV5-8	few	CASSSQGSGANVLTF	TGTGCCAGCAGCTCCCAGGGATCTGGGGCCAACGTCCTGACTTTC
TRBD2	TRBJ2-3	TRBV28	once	CASSPGLARYF	TGTGCCAGCAGTCCAGGACTAGCGCGGTATTTT
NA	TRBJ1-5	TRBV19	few	CASSGTAQPQHF	TGTGCCAGTAGTGGCACAGCTCAGCCCCAGCATTTT
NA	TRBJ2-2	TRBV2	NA	CASRPGTSNTGELFF	TGTGCCAGCAGACCCGGGACTTCAAACACCGGGGAGCTGTTTTTT
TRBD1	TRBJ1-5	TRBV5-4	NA	CASNLGGLTSNQPQHF	TGTGCCAGCAACCTAGGGGGCCTGACGAGCAATCAGCCCCAGCATTTT
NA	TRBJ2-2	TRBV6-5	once	CASSRSRADTGELFF	TGTGCCAGCAGCCGGTCGAGGGCCGACACCGGGGAGCTGTTTTTT
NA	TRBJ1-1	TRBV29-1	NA	CSVARGGAAFF	TGCAGCGTTGCGCGCGGGGGCGCGGCTTTCTTT
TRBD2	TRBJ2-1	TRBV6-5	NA	CASSYSQTSGEQFF	TGTGCCAGCAGTTACTCGCAGACTAGCGGTGAGCAGTTCTTC